Following are 10 T cell receptor beta chains from one sample sequenced in a study of blood T cell repertoires in COVID-19. Sequenced by immunoSEQ multiplex PCR; TCRdb stores in-frame clones only, minus some. The repertoire holds about 270,000 clones, with approximately 84% as singletons. The sample taken for sequencing was peripheral blood. Receptors originate from a human donor with COVID-19, enrolled during active disease. The donor label of this sample is uncertain.

The V call is TRBV20-1, the J call TRBJ2-1, with 13 bases aligning to TRBD2. V lost 3 bases and J lost 6; bases outside the gene matches: 8. CDR1 and CDR2 from the germline V gene are DFQATT and SNEGSKA (reference sequence). CDR3 length: 16 amino acids. This CDR3 reads CSASTSGRAGGNEQFF. CDR3 nucleotides: TGCAGTGCTAGTACTAGCGGGAGGGCCGGAGGCAATGAGCAGTTCTTC.

This clone was seen only a few times. The V and J genes are TRBV18 and TRBJ2-1; 10 nucleotides agree with TRBD2. In germline, CDR1 is KGHSH, CDR2 LQKENI. Trimming at V came to 1 base and at J to 9 bases, leaving 3 bases not matched to a gene. The CDR3 sequence is 14 residues long. The CDR3 DNA reads as TGTGCCAGCTCACCACTAGCGGGAGGAGGTGAGCAGTTCTTC. Its translation is CASSPLAGGGEQFF.

This clone was seen more than once but under ten times. The chain recombines TRBV7-9 with TRBJ2-1; D might be TRBD2 (6 bases). The CDR3 consists of 15 residues. The germline V gene has CDR1 SEHNR and CDR2 FQNEAQ (reference sequence). Trimming removed 0 bases at V and 4 bases at J, with 10 bases between. CDR3 nucleotides: TGTGCCAGCAGCTTAGCTAGCGGAGATTACAATGAGCAGTTCTTC. Protein: CASSLASGDYNEQFF. The whole variable domain, remainder taken from reference TRBV7-9 and TRBJ2-1, is DTGVSQNPRHKITKRGQNVTFRCDPISEHNRLYWYRQTLGQGPEFLTYFQNEAQLEKSRLLSDRFSAERPKGSFSTLEIQRTEQGDSAMYLCASSLASGDYNEQFFGPGTRLTVL.

The V call is TRBV7-2, the J call TRBJ2-2, with TRBD2 as a possible D gene (6 bases). CDR3 length: 16 residues. V lost 0 bases to trimming and J lost 4 bases, with 12 bases between them. Germline lookup yields CDR1 SGHTA and CDR2 FQGNSA. The CDR3 nucleotides read TGTGCCAGCAGCTTAGCCAGCACGCGGGGCACCGGGGAGCTGTTTTTT. Translation gives CASSLASTRGTGELFF.

J is TRBJ2-7 and V is TRBV27, with D possibly matching TRBD2 (6 bases). This CDR3 has 16 amino acids. Per germline, CDR1 MNHEY and CDR2 SMNVEV (reference sequence). The V end lost 4 bases, the J end lost 6 bases, and 22 bases lay between the germline ends. DNA for the CDR3: TGTGCCAGCAGTTCTTCCCCGGGACTGAGGACGGCCGAGCAGTACTTC. Amino acids: CASSSSPGLRTAEQYF.

The chain combines TRBV30 with TRBJ2-7; the D is unclear. Trimming left V 3 bases short and J 3 bases short, with 9 bases between. The CDR3 totals 12 residues. Germline CDR1 is GTSNPN and CDR2 is SVGIG (reference sequence). The CDR3 DNA reads as TGTGCCTGGAGCCCACAGCACTACGAGCAGTACTTC. Translating it yields CAWSPQHYEQYF. The full variable domain, its missing parts supplied by reference TRBV30 and TRBJ2-7, is SQTIHQWPATLVQPVGSPLSLECTVEGTSNPNLYWYRQAAGRGLQLLFYSVGIGQISSEVPQNLSASRPQDRQFILSSKKLLLSDSGFYLCAWSPQHYEQYFGPGTRLTVT.

The gene calls are TRBV29-1 and TRBJ2-3; 7 bases align to TRBD1. The CDR3 sequence is 17 residues long. The germline V gene has CDR1 SQVTM and CDR2 ANQGSEA. The CDR3 DNA follows: TGCGGAGCAAAAACCGTCTCAGGGGGTTCTAGCACAGATACGCAGTATTTT. Its protein product is CGAKTVSGGSSTDTQYF.

This chain connects TRBV2 to TRBJ2-3, with 8 positions matching TRBD2. CDR3 length equals 16 residues. V lost 7 bases and J lost 3; bases outside the gene matches: 12. Per the germline V gene, CDR1 is SNHLY and CDR2 is FYNNEI. For the CDR3, the DNA is TGTGCCAGCATCAACAGCGGGAGAGTTGGGACAGATACGCAGTATTTT. Translation: CASINSGRVGTDTQYF.

The chain employs TRBV5-6 and TRBJ2-2; tentative D call: TRBD1 (6 bases). This CDR3 is built from 14 residues. CDR1 and CDR2 from the germline V gene are SGHDT and YYEEEE. Trimming cost V 1 base and J 5 bases, with 9 bases left between them. The CDR3 DNA sequence: TGTGCCAGCAGCTTGTTAGGGGGAACCGGGGAGCTGTTTTTT. Translating gives CASSLLGGTGELFF.

This clone occurred once. The chain recombines TRBV6-5 with TRBJ2-7; 11 bases map to TRBD2. Germline V gene data show CDR1 as MNHEY and CDR2 as SVGAGI. The V and J ends lost 6 bases and 2 bases, in that order; junction bases with no gene match: 6. The CDR3 covers 15 residues. CDR3 sequence: CASREGLAAPYEQYF. DNA of the CDR3: TGTGCCAGCAGGGAGGGACTAGCGGCTCCCTACGAGCAGTACTTC.